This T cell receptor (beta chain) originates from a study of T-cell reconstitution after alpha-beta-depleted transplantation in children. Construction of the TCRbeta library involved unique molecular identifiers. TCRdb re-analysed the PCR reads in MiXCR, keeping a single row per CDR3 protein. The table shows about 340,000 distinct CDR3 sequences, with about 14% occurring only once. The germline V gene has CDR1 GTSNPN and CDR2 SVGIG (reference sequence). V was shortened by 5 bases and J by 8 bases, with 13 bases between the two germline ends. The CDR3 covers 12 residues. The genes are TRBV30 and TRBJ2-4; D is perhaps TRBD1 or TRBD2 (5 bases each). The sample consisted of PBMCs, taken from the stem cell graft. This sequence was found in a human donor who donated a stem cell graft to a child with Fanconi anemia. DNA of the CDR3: TGTGCCTGGGACGGACGAGGGGACATTCAGTACTTC. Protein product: CAWDGRGDIQYF.